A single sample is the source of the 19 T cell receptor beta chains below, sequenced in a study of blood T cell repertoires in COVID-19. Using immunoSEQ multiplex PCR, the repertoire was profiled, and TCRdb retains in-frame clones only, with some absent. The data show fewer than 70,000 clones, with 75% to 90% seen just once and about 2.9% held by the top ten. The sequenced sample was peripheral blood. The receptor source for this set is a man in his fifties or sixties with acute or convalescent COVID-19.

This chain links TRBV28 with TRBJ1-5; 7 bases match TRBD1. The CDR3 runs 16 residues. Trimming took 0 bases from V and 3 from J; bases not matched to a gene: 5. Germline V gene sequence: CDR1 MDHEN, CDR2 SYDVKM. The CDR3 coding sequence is TGTGCCAGCAGTTTATGGACAGGGAGCACCAATCAGCCCCAGCATTTT. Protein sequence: CASSLWTGSTNQPQHF.

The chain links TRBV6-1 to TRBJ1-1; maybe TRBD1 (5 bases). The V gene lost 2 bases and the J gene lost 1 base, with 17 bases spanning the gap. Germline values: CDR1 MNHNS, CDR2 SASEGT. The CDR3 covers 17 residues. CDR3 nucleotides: TGTGCCAGCAGTGAACAGGGCCACCGATCCACGAACACTGAAGCTTTCTTT. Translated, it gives CASSEQGHRSTNTEAFF.

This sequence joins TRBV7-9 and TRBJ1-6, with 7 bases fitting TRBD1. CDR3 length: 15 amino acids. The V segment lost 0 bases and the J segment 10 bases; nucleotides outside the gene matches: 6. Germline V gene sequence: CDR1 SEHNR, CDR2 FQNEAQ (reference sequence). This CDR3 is CASSLAGTEKSPLHF. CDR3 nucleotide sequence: TGTGCCAGCAGCTTAGCTGGGACAGAGAAATCACCCCTCCACTTT. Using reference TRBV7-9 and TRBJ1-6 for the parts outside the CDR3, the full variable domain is DTGVSQNPRHKITKRGQNVTFRCDPISEHNRLYWYRQTLGQGPEFLTYFQNEAQLEKSRLLSDRFSAERPKGSFSTLEIQRTEQGDSAMYLCASSLAGTEKSPLHFGNGTRLTVT.

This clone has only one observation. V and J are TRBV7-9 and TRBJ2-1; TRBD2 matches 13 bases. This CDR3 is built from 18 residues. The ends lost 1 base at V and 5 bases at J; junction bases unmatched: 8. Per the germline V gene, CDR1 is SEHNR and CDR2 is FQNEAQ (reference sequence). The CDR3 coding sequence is TGTGCCAGCAGCTTAGGGACTAGCGGGAGTCGGTCCAACAATGAGCAGTTCTTC. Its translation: CASSLGTSGSRSNNEQFF.

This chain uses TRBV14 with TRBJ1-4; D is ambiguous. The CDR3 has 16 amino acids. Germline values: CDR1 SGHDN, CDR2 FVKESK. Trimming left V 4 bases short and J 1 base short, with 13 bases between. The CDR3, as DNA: TGTGCCAGCAGCCGAAAGTACGGGGTAACTAATGAAAAACTGTTTTTT. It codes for CASSRKYGVTNEKLFF.

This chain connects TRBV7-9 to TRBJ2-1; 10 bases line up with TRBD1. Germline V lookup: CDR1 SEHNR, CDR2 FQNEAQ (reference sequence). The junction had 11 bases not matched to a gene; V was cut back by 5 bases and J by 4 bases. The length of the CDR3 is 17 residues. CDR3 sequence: CASSLIGTGAAYNEQFF. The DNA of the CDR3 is TGTGCCAGCAGCCTCATTGGGACAGGGGCCGCATACAATGAGCAGTTCTTC.

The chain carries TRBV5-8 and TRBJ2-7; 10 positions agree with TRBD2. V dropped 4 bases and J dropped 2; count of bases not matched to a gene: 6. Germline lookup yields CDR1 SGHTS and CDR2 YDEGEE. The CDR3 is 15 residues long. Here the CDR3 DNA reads TGTGCCAGCAGCCCCGGACTAGCGGCTGCCTACGAGCAGTACGTC. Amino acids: CASSPGLAAAYEQYV.

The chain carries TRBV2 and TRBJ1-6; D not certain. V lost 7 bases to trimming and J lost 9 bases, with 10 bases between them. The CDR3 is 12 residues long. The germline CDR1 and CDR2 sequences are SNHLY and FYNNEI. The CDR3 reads CASMSEGSPLHF. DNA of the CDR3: TGTGCCAGCATGTCGGAGGGTTCACCCCTCCACTTT.

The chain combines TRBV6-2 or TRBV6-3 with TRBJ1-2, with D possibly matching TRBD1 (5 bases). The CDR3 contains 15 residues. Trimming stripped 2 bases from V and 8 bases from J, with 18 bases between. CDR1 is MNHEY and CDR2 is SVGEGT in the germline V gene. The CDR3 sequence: CASSYEGLLRGGYTF. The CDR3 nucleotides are TGTGCCAGCAGTTACGAGGGACTCCTCCGGGGAGGCTACACCTTC.

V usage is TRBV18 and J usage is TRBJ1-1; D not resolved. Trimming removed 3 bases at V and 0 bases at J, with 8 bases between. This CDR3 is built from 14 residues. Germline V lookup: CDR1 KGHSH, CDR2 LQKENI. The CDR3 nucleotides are TGTGCCAGCTCACCCAGCAGGTTGAACACTGAAGCTTTCTTT. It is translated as CASSPSRLNTEAFF.

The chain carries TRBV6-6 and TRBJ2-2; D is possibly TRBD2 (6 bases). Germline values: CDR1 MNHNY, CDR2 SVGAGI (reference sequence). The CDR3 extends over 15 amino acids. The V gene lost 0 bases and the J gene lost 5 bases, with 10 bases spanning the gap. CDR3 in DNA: TGTGCCAGCAGTTACTCCCGGGACTCAACCGGGGAGCTGTTTTTT. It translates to CASSYSRDSTGELFF.

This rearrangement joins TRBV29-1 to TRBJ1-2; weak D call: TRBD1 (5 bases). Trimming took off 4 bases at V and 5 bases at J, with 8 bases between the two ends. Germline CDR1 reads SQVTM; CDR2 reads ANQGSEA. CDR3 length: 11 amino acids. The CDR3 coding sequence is TGCAGCGTTGGGGGGGGATATGGCTACACCTTC. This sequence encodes CSVGGGYGYTF.

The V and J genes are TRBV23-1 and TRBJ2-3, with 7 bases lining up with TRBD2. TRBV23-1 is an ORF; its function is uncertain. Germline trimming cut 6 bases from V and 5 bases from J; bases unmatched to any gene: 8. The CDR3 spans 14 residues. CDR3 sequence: CASSRHRGEDTQYF. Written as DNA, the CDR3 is TGCGCCAGCAGCCGACATCGGGGGGAAGATACGCAGTATTTT.

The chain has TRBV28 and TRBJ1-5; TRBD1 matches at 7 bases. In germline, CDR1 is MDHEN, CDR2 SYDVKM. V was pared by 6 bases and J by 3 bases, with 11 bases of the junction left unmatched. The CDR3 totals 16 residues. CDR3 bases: TGTGCCAGCAGCCCACGGGGCAGGGGGAACAATCAGCCCCAGCATTTT. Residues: CASSPRGRGNNQPQHF.

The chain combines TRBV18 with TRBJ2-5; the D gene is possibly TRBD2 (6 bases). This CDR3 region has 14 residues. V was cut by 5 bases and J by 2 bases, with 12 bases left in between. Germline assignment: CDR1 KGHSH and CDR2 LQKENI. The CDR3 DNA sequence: TGTGCCAGCTCATCCCGGCGGGAACAAGAGACCCAGTACTTC. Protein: CASSSRREQETQYF. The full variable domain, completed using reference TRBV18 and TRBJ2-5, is NAGVMQNPRHLVRRRGQEARLRCSPMKGHSHVYWYRQLPEEGLKFMVYLQKENIIDESGMPKERFSAEFPKEGPSILRIQQVVRGDSAAYFCASSSRREQETQYFGPGTRLLVL.

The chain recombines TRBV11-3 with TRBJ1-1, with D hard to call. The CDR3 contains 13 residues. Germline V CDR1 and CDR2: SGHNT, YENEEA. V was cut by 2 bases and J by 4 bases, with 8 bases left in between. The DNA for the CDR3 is TGTGCCAGCAGCTTAAGAGGGTCCACTGAAGCTTTCTTT. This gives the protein CASSLRGSTEAFF.

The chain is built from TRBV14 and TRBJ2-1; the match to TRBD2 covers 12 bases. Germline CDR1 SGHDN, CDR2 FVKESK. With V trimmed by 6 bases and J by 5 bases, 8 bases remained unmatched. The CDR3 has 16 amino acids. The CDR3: CASSPRTSGTHNEQFF. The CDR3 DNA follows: TGTGCCAGCAGTCCCCGGACTAGCGGGACTCACAATGAGCAGTTCTTC.

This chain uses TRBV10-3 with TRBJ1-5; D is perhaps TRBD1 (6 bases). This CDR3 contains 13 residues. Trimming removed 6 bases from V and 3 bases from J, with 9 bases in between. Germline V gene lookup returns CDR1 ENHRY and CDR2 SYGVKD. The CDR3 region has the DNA TGTGCCATCAGCAGGGACACCAATCAGCCCCAGCATTTT. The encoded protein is CAISRDTNQPQHF.

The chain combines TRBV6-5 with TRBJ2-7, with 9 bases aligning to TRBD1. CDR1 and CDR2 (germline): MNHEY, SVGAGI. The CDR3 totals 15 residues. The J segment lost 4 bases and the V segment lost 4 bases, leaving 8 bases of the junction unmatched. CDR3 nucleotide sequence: TGTGCCAGCAGTTCCAATTTCGACAGGGGGTACGAGCAGTACTTC. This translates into CASSSNFDRGYEQYF.